This TCR beta chain was captured in a study of blood T cell repertoires in COVID-19. Study-level background: COVID-19 samples from acute and convalescent phases originated in the United States, Italy and Spain. PBMCs, B-cell-depleted T cells, or T cells were the source of the cDNA or gDNA that made up the material.

In the study's own analysis: By means of reference gene primer amplification, nucleated cell counts were estimated. Clones were sequenced by immunoSEQ multiplex PCR, and TCRdb holds only the in-frame ones, with some missing. The V and J calls and clone size come from that table; D and trimming were worked out from the DNA. The top ten clones hold around 0.62% of a sample with 150,000 to 160,000 clones, 80% of them seen once. Germline V lookup: CDR1 LNHDA, CDR2 SQIVND (reference sequence). Unmatched junction bases numbered 4, after V lost 6 bases and J lost 4 bases. The CDR3 spans 14 residues. This receptor was identified in a man aged 55 to 70 with acute or convalescent COVID-19. The specimen was peripheral blood. V gene TRBV19 combines with J gene TRBJ2-7; 12 bases map to TRBD2. For the CDR3, the DNA is TGTGCCAGTAGCAAGACTAGCGGGAGTTACGAGCAGTACTTC. It is translated as CASSKTSGSYEQYF.